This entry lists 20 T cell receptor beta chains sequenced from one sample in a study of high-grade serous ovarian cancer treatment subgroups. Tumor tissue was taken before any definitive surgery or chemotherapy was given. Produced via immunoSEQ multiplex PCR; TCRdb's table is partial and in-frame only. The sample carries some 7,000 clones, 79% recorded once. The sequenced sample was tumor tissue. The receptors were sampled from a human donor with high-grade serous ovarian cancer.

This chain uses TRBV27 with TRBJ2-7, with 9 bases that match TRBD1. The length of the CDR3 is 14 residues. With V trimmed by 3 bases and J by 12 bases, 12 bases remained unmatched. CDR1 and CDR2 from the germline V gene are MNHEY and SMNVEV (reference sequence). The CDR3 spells CASSFGQGQVGAYF. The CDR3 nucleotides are TGTGCCAGCAGTTTCGGACAGGGGCAAGTTGGGGCGTACTTC.

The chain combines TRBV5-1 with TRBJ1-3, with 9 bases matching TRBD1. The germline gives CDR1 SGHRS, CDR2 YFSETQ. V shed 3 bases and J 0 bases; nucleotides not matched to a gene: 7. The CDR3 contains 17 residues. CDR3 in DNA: TGCGCCAGCAGCTCCATGACAGGGGGGAGCTCTGGAAACACCATATATTTT. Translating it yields CASSSMTGGSSGNTIYF.

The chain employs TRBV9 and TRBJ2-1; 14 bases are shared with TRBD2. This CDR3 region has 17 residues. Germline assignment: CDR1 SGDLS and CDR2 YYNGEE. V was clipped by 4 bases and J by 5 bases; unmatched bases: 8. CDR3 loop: CASSPRGTSGGHNEQFF. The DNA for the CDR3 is TGTGCCAGCAGCCCCCGAGGGACTAGCGGGGGCCACAATGAGCAGTTCTTC. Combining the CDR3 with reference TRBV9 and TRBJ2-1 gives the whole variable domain DSGVTQTPKHLITATGQRVTLRCSPRSGDLSVYWYQQSLDQGLQFLIQYYNGEERAKGNILERFSAQQFPDLHSELNLSSLELGDSALYFCASSPRGTSGGHNEQFFGPGTRLTVL.

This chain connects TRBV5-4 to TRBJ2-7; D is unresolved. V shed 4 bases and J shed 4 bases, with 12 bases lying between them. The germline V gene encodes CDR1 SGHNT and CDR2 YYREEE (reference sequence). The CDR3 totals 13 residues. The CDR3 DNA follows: TGTGCCAGCAGCCTCCCGGACGGTTACGAGCAGTACTTC. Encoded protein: CASSLPDGYEQYF.

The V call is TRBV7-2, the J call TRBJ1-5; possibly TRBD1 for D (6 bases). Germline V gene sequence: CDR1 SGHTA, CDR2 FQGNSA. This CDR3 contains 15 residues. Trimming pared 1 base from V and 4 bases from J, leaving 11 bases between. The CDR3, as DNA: TGTGCCAGCAGCTTAGGAAGGACAGCAAATCAGCCCCAGCATTTT. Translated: CASSLGRTANQPQHF.

CDR3 in DNA: TGTGCCAGCAGCTTGCAGGGGGCTAGCACAGATACGCAGTATTTT. This translates into CASSLQGASTDTQYF. The rearrangement uses TRBV5-6 and TRBJ2-3; 8 bases line up with TRBD1. CDR3 size: 15 residues. Germline CDR1 and CDR2: SGHDT and YYEEEE. V lost 1 base and J lost 0; bases outside the gene matches: 1.

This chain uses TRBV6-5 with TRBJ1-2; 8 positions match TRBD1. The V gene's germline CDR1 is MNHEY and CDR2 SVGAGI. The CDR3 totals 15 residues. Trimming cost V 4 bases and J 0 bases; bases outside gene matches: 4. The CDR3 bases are TGTGCCAGCAGTTGGACAGGGAACCCTAACTATGGCTACACCTTC. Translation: CASSWTGNPNYGYTF.

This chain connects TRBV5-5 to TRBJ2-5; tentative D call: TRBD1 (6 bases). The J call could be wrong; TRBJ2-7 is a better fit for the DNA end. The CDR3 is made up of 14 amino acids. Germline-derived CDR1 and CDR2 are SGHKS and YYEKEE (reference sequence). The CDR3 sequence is CASSGGLVGNEQYF. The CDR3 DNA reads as TGTGCCAGCAGCGGGGGCCTCGTCGGCAACGAGCAGTACTTC.

CDR3 sequence (DNA): TGTGCCAGCAGTTTATGGCAGGGTGGCACTGAAGCTTTCTTT. Translation gives CASSLWQGGTEAFF. The chain combines TRBV28 with TRBJ1-1; weak D call: TRBD1 (5 bases). The germline V gene has CDR1 MDHEN and CDR2 SYDVKM. CDR3 length equals 14 residues. With 0 bases removed from V and 4 bases from J, the gap between germline ends came to 9 bases. The full variable domain, its missing parts supplied by reference TRBV28 and TRBJ1-1, is DVKVTQSSRYLVKRTGEKVFLECVQDMDHENMFWYRQDPGLGLRLIYFSYDVKMKEKGDIPEGYSVSREKKERFSLILESASTNQTSMYLCASSLWQGGTEAFFGQGTRLTVV.

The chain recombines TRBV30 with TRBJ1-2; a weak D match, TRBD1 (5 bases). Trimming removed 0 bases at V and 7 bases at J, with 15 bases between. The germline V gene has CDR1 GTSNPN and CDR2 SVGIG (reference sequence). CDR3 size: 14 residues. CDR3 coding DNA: TGTGCCTGGAGTGTACGGCGGACAACAAGTGGCTACACCTTC. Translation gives CAWSVRRTTSGYTF.

This chain's CDR3 is CASSLLTSGSQDEQFF. The DNA of the CDR3 is TGTGCCAGCAGCTTACTGACTAGCGGGAGTCAGGATGAGCAGTTCTTC. The chain couples TRBV11-2 to TRBJ2-1, with 12 nucleotides matching TRBD2. J gave up 8 bases and V 2 bases, and 7 bases lay outside the gene matches. The CDR3 runs 16 residues. Germline assignment: CDR1 SGHAT and CDR2 FQNNGV.

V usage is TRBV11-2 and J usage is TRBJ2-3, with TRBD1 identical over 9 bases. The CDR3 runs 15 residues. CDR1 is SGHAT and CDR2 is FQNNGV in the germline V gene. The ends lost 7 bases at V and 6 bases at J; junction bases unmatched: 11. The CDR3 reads CASTAGQGGRDTQYF. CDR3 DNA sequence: TGTGCCAGCACCGCGGGACAGGGTGGGCGGGATACGCAGTATTTT.

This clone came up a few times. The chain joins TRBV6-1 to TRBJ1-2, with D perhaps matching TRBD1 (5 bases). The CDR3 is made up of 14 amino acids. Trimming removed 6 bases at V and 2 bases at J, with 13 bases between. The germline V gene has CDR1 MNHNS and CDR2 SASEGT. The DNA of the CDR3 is TGTGCCAGCAGCTTGACAGAGACCAACTATGGCTACACCTTC. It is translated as CASSLTETNYGYTF.

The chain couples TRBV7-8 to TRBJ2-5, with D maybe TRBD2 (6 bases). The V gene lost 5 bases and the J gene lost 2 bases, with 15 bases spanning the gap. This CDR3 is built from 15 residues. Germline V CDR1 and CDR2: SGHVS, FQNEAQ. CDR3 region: CASSPEGGLQETQYF. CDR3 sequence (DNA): TGTGCCAGCAGCCCAGAGGGAGGCTTACAAGAGACCCAGTACTTC.

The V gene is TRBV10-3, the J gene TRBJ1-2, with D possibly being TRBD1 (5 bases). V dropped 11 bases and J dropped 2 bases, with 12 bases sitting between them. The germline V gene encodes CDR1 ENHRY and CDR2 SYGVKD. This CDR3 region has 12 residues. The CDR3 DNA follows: TGTGCCTCAAGGGAGGGGAACTATGGCTACACCTTC. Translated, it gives CASREGNYGYTF.

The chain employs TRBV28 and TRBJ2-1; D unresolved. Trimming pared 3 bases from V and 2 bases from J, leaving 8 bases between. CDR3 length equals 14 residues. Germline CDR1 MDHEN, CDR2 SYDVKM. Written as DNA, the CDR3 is TGTGCCAGCAGTTTTCGGGCGGCCTACAATGAGCAGTTCTTC. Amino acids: CASSFRAAYNEQFF.

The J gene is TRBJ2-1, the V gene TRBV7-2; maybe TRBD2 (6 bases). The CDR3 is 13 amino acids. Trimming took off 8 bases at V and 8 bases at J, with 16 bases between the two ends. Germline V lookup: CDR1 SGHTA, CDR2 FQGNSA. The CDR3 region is CASELPPGDEQFF. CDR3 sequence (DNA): TGTGCCAGCGAACTACCGCCGGGAGATGAGCAGTTCTTC.

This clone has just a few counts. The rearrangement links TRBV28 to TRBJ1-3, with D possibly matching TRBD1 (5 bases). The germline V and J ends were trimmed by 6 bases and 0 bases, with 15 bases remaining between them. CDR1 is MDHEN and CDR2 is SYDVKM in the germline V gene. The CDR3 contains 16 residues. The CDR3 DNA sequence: TGTGCCAGCAGCCGTCGGACAACCCGCTCTGGAAACACCATATATTTT. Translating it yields CASSRRTTRSGNTIYF.

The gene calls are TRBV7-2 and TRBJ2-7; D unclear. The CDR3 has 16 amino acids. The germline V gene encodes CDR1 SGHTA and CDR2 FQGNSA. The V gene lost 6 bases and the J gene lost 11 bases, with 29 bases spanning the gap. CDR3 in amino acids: CASSTPDGYTPEKEYF. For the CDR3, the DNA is TGTGCCAGCAGTACCCCGGATGGGTATACCCCGGAAAAGGAGTACTTC.

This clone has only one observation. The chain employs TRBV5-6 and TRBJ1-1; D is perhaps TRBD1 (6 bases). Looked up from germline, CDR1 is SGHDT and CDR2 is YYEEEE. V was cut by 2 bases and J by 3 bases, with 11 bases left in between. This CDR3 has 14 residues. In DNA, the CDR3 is TGTGCCAGCAGCTTAAGGGGGAGGTACACTGAAGCTTTCTTT. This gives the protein CASSLRGRYTEAFF.